The present T cell receptor beta chain was sequenced within a study of blood T cell repertoires in COVID-19. Assay: immunoSEQ multiplex PCR; the TCRdb copy retains only in-frame clones and omits some. The profile shows fewer than 250,000 clones, 92% of them singletons. CDR1 is SGHDT and CDR2 is YYEEEE in the germline V gene. V shed 4 bases and J shed 2 bases, with 15 bases lying between them. The CDR3 length is 15 residues. The V and J genes are TRBV5-6 and TRBJ1-2; D possibly corresponds to TRBD1 (5 bases). This TCR came from a man aged 25 to 40 with COVID-19, enrolled during active disease. The sequenced sample consisted of peripheral blood. Here the CDR3 DNA reads TGTGCCAGCAGCGGAGGAGGGGCTACGAACTATGGCTACACCTTC. Its translation: CASSGGGATNYGYTF.